The sequence of this TCR beta chain was determined in a study of human T cells and chemical hapten exposure. Overall study: Affected patients, primarily female, had alopecia areata, totalis or universalis.

The time point is: patch test 3, about 24 weeks after DPC sensitization. Treatment indicated: therapeutic diphenylcyclopropenone sensitization with weekly scalp DPC. At least ten counts were recorded for this clonotype. With 2 bases removed from V and 3 bases from J, the gap between germline ends came to 19 bases. Germline V gene data show CDR1 as SGHTA and CDR2 as FQGNSA. This CDR3 contains 17 residues. TCRdb called the RACE reads again in MiXCR, with one record for every CDR3 protein. Of approximately 80,000 distinct CDR3 sequences listed, approximately 10% were seen once; the top ten hold around 3.7%.

Source: whole blood, taken in connection with sensitization to the hapten diphenylcyclopropenone (DPC). This receptor was obtained from a woman between 45 and 60 years old with alopecia areata. Some clones in this sample may be carry-over from other donors' samples. The J gene is TRBJ2-5, the V gene TRBV7-2; D is tentatively TRBD1 or TRBD2 (6 bases each). Here the CDR3 reads CASSLWRDIPGEETQYF. In DNA form, the CDR3 reads TGTGCCAGCAGCTTATGGAGGGACATTCCCGGGGAAGAGACCCAGTACTTC.